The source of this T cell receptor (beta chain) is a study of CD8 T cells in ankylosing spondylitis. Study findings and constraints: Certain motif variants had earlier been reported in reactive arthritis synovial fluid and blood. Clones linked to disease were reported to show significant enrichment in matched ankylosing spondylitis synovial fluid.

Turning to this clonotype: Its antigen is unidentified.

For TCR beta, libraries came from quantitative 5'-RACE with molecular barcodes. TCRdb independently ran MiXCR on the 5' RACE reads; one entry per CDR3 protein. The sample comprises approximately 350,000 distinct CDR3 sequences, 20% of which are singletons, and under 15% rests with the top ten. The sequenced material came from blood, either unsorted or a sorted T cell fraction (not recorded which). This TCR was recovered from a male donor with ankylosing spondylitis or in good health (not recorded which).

The CDR3 region is CASTSAGLAGGLSYNEQFF. CDR3 DNA sequence: TGTGCCAGCACATCGGCCGGTCTAGCGGGGGGGCTCTCCTACAATGAGCAGTTCTTC. The chain joins TRBV6-1 to TRBJ2-1, with 12 bases fitting TRBD2. After removal of 7 bases from V and 0 bases from J, the junction contained 13 bases not matched to a gene. Germline CDR1 reads MNHNS; CDR2 reads SASEGT. This CDR3 contains 19 residues.